This T cell receptor (beta chain) was sequenced for a study of tumor-infiltrating lymphocytes in primary liver carcinoma. Extraction also yielded germline DNA, while blood RNA was obtained from unsorted whole blood. There were only treatment-naive patients, all with chronic HBV infection. Presurgery, about 3.9 milliliters of peripheral blood were collected. The germline gives CDR1 ENHRY, CDR2 SYGVKD. There are 12 residues in the CDR3. Overall study results and limits: Tumors carried a top-250-clone fraction significantly exceeding that of blood (p = 0.039). Pairs of tumor regions overlapped more than tumor-adjacent and tumor-blood pairs did.

Production of TCR beta cDNA used around 0.45 ug total RNA together with a constant-region primer. Sequencing libraries for TCR beta derived from three nested multiplex PCR rounds that used slightly modified ARM-PCR. It was with TRBV1-TRBV30 forward primers and a C-beta reverse primer that the first two PCR rounds were run, at roughly 9 cycles each. TCRdb redid the calling of the multiplex PCR reads with MiXCR, one entry per CDR3 protein. Here the sample spans about 330,000 distinct CDR3 sequences, 65% being singletons. Points on this clonotype: Its antigen is currently unknown. Just one base apart from a much larger clone, this may be a read error.

This rearrangement joins TRBV10-3 to TRBJ2-7; TRBD2 matches at 9 bases. The sequencing input was peripheral blood. This clonotype was sampled from a man in his forties with primary liver carcinoma and hepatitis B virus infection. The CDR3 sequence: CATSDGTSRQYF. The CDR3 DNA is TGTGCCACCAGTGACGGGACTAGCAGGCAGTACTTC.